This TCR beta chain appears in the sequencing data of a study of early T cells in non-severe SARS-CoV-2 infection. On the study more broadly: Sequenced material consisted of bulk RNA (from unsorted whole blood), and chains were unpaired.

The CDR3 extends over 16 amino acids. V gave up 3 bases and J gave up 7 bases, with 18 bases separating them. Germline V gene data show CDR1 as LGHNA and CDR2 as YSLEER. Study-wide results and limits: Matching with VDJdb favored anti-spike CD8 responses (missing private and CD4 specificities).

This clonotype was recorded a few times. No antigen is known for it. Unique molecular identifier tags were affixed to discrete cDNA molecules. TCRdb ran MiXCR on the 5' RACE reads and lists one entry per CDR3 protein. The data hold more than 35,000 distinct CDR3 sequences, with under 14% observed a single time. This chain connects TRBV4-3 to TRBJ2-2; D unclear. The receptor comes from an adult who was a healthcare worker with PCR-confirmed SARS-CoV-2 infection or an uninfected control (not recorded which). The sequenced material came from whole blood. CDR3 DNA: TGCGCCAGCAGCCAGTACGGGCTTCAACCTTACGGGGAGCTGTTTTTT. Translation: CASSQYGLQPYGELFF.